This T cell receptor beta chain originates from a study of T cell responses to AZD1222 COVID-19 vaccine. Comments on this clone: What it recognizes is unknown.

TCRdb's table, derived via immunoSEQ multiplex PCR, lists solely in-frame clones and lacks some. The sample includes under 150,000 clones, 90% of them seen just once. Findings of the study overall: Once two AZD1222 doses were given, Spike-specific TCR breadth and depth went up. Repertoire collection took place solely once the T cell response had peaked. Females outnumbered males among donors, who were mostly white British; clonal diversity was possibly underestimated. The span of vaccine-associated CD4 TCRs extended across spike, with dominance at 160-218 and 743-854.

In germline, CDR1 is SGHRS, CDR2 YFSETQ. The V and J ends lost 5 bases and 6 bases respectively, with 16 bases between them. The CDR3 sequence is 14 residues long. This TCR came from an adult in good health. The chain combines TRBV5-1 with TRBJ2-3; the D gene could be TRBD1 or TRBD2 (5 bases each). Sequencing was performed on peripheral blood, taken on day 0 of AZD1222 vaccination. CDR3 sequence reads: CASSRGVGPDTQYF. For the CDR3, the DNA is TGCGCCAGCAGTCGAGGGGTGGGGCCGGATACGCAGTATTTT.